This T cell receptor beta chain was observed in a study of CD8 T cells in Susac syndrome. Background on the study: Within the sequenced Susac syndrome patient group, over 5 exhibited active disease and about eight were in remission.

CDR1 is DFQATT and CDR2 is SNEGSKA in the germline V gene (reference sequence). This CDR3 spans 16 amino acids. Note on this clonotype: Its antigen is currently unknown.

Findings of the study overall: Where Susac syndrome CD4+ T cell repertoires were concerned, no clonal expansion was evident.

The RNA input was about 0.5 to 1 ug, and it was reverse transcribed with random hexamers. Amplification of the TCR beta CDR3 was carried out by immunoSEQ multiplex PCR, which spanned a total of 54 Vbeta and 13 Jbeta segments. A single record per CDR3 protein comes from TCRdb applying MiXCR to the immunoSEQ multiplex PCR reads. The data contain about 190,000 distinct CDR3 sequences, roughly nine tenths of them singletons. TEMRA cells were FACS-enriched, unlike CD8+ and CD4+ T cells, which were negatively isolated. The genes are TRBV20-1 and TRBJ2-7, with 13 bases aligning to TRBD2. The sample was CD4+ T cells from PBMCs. The clonotype comes from a human donor with Susac syndrome. The CDR3 sequence: CSFPKLAGGPSGEQYF. In nucleotides, the CDR3 is TGCAGCTTCCCAAAACTAGCGGGAGGGCCGTCGGGAGAGCAGTACTTC.